These T cell receptor beta chains were read from a single sample in a study of cytomegalovirus exposure and HLA in healthy donors. Clones were sequenced by immunoSEQ multiplex PCR, and TCRdb holds only the in-frame ones, with some missing. The sample lists 120,000 to 150,000 clones, more than 85% occurring once. The sequencing sample was made of PBMCs. Receptors were obtained from a man younger than 35 in good health and CMV-seropositive. Both conserved end residues are part of each CDR3. A D gene is named only where the DNA matches it firmly. Clone size is shown for a subset of rows, as once, few, many or a class of expanded clone.

j_call	d_call	clone_size	v_call	cdr3_nt	cdr3_aa
TRBJ2-1	TRBD1	.	TRBV27	TGTGCCAGCAGTCCTTCAGGGGGCCAGCGGTTCTACAATGAGCAGTTCTTC	CASSPSGGQRFYNEQFF
TRBJ2-1	TRBD1	.	TRBV30	TGTGCCTGGAGACTCACTGACAGGGGGCGTAATGAGCAGTTCTTC	CAWRLTDRGRNEQFF
TRBJ1-3	TRBD1	.	TRBV5-4	TGTGCCAGCAGCTCCGGGGGTGGGACAGTCCCCCACACCATATATTTT	CASSSGGGTVPHTIYF
TRBJ1-4	TRBD1	.	TRBV18	TGTGCCAGCTCACCACGACAGGGTGACACAACTAATGAAAAACTGTTTTTT	CASSPRQGDTTNEKLFF
TRBJ1-5	TRBD1	.	TRBV28	TGTGCCAGCAGTGCCGGGACAGGTAGCAATCAGCCCCAGCATTTT	CASSAGTGSNQPQHF
TRBJ1-5	.	few	TRBV5-8	TGTGCCAGCAGCTTGGTGGAGAATCAGCCCCAGCATTTT	CASSLVENQPQHF
TRBJ2-1	TRBD1	.	TRBV6-5	TGTGCCAGCAGTTCCTCAGGGTACAGGGGTGATAATGAGCAGTTCTTC	CASSSSGYRGDNEQFF
TRBJ2-1	.	once	TRBV2	TGTGCCAGCAGTGTCTTCAATGAGCAGTTCTTC	CASSVFNEQFF
TRBJ1-5	TRBD1	.	TRBV6-1	TGTGCCAGCAGTGACCCGACAGGGTACGGTCAGCCCCAGCATTTT	CASSDPTGYGQPQHF
TRBJ2-5	.	.	TRBV7-9	TGTGCCGGCGGTACCCTAGGAAAAGAGACCCAGTACTTC	CAGGTLGKETQYF